The clone carrying this T cell receptor beta chain was seen ten or more times. The data originate from a study of regulatory T cells in long-lasting Graves disease. Libraries of TCR beta came from iRepertoire HTBI primers plus Arm-PCR of CDR3 regions. TCRdb reprocessed the multiplex PCR reads with MiXCR, giving one entry per CDR3 protein. Seen here are more than 350,000 distinct CDR3 sequences, under 15% observed once, and the top ten hold approximately 15%. This CDR3 is built from 15 residues. The V gene lost 1 base and the J gene lost 6 bases, with 14 bases spanning the gap. Noted time point: newly diagnosed GD, antithyroid drugs for less than 3 months. The authors made the TCR library using RNA they extracted from PBMCs. This sample was also put to use in a study of T cells in Graves' hyperthyroidism and ophthalmopathy.

This receptor was identified in a woman aged 25-40 years with Graves disease. The sequencing here drew on peripheral blood mononuclear cells (PBMCs), taken at new diagnosis, from a patient treated with antithyroid drugs. The chain is built from TRBV12-3 or TRBV12-4 and TRBJ2-3; possibly TRBD2 for D (6 bases). CDR3 loop: CASSLVWGGGDTQYF. The CDR3 region has the DNA TGTGCCAGCAGTTTAGTTTGGGGTGGGGGGGATACGCAGTATTTT.